One and the same sample provided the 23 T cell receptor beta chains below, sequenced in a study of tumor-infiltrating lymphocytes in primary liver carcinoma. The study extracted blood RNA from unsorted whole blood and also extracted germline DNA. The authors made TCR beta cDNA from roughly 480 ng total RNA with a constant-region primer. A slightly modified ARM-PCR protocol with three nested multiplex PCR rounds produced these TCR beta libraries. A C-beta reverse primer was combined with TRBV1-TRBV30 forward primers in the first two PCR rounds, and each round had 10 cycles. TCRdb analysed the multiplex PCR reads with MiXCR anew, one entry per CDR3 protein. The sample holds hundreds of thousands of distinct CDR3 sequences, roughly three fifths seen once. The specimen sequenced was peripheral blood. The receptors originated from a woman younger than 45 with primary liver carcinoma and hepatitis B virus infection.

This clonotype was seen ten or more times. The CDR3 loop reads CSVIVLVEQYF. The CDR3 nucleotides are TGCAGCGTTATTGTCCTTGTCGAGCAGTACTTC. The chain employs TRBV29-1 and TRBJ2-7; D is unclear. Germline V lookup: CDR1 SQVTM, CDR2 ANQGSEA. Trimming shortened V by 5 bases and J by 6 bases, and 11 bases separated the two germline ends. This CDR3 contains 11 residues.

There are a few counts of this clonotype. The rearrangement uses TRBV7-9 and TRBJ2-3; unclear D gene. The CDR3 extends over 12 amino acids. Germline lookup yields CDR1 SEHNR and CDR2 FQNEAQ (reference sequence). V lost 7 bases and J 4 bases, leaving 9 bases between the germline ends. CDR3 protein: CASTPLADTQYF. The DNA of the CDR3 is TGTGCCAGCACGCCTTTGGCAGATACGCAGTATTTT.

The chain couples TRBV6-2 or TRBV6-3 to TRBJ2-1; possibly TRBD2 for D (5 bases). Germline CDR1 reads MNHEY; CDR2 reads SVGEGT. The CDR3 totals 15 residues. Trimming removed 6 bases from V and 2 bases from J, with 14 bases in between. The CDR3 nucleotides read TGTGCCAGCAGGGCCCACACCGGGACCTACAATGAGCAGTTCTTC. It is translated as CASRAHTGTYNEQFF.

In this sample, this clonotype turned up many times. V is TRBV4-3 and J is TRBJ1-4, with D possibly being TRBD1 (5 bases). The CDR3 totals 14 residues. V lost 0 bases to trimming and J lost 4 bases, with 6 bases between them. From germline, CDR1 is LGHNA and CDR2 YSLEER. CDR3 DNA: TGCGCCAGCAGCCAAGAACAGGATAATGAAAAACTGTTTTTT. Protein product: CASSQEQDNEKLFF.

V gene TRBV10-3 combines with J gene TRBJ2-3, with TRBD1 matching over 9 bases. V lost 1 base to trimming and J lost 3 bases; unmatched junction nucleotides: 2. The CDR3 consists of 15 residues. Germline V gives CDR1 ENHRY, CDR2 SYGVKD. The CDR3 loop reads CAISEYRGRTDTQYF. The CDR3 DNA reads as TGTGCCATCAGTGAGTACAGGGGGCGAACAGATACGCAGTATTTT.

The table lists this clonotype with many counts. The V gene is TRBV28, the J gene TRBJ2-7, with unresolved D. The CDR3 has 11 residues. V shed 5 bases and J shed 2 bases, with 4 bases lying between them. Germline V gives CDR1 MDHEN, CDR2 SYDVKM. Here the CDR3 DNA reads TGTGCCAGCAGTAAAACCTACGAGCAGTACTTC. Encoded protein: CASSKTYEQYF.

For the CDR3, the DNA is TGTGCCAGCAGCTTTAGCGGGTACAATGAGCAGTTCTTC. Translated, it gives CASSFSGYNEQFF. The chain recombines TRBV13 with TRBJ2-1; 7 bases match TRBD2. Per germline, CDR1 PRHDT and CDR2 FYEKMQ (reference sequence). The CDR3 runs 13 residues. V trimming: 3 bases; J trimming: 4 bases; junction bases outside the gene matches: 0. The full variable domain, rest sourced from reference TRBV13 and TRBJ2-1, is AAGVIQSPRHLIKEKRETATLKCYPIPRHDTVYWYQQGPGQDPQFLISFYEKMQSDKGSIPDRFSAQQFSDYHSELNMSSLELGDSALYFCASSFSGYNEQFFGPGTRLTVL.

Details on this clonotype: This may be a read error, as it is one base from a much larger clone. The chain has TRBV4-1 and TRBJ2-1; D might be TRBD2 (5 bases). The V end lost 0 bases, the J end lost 7 bases, and 13 bases lay between the germline ends. CDR3 size: 15 residues. The germline V gene encodes CDR1 MGHRA and CDR2 YSYEKL. The CDR3 loop is CASSQDPGLQNEQFF. The CDR3 coding sequence is TGCGCCAGCAGCCAAGATCCTGGACTCCAGAATGAGCAGTTCTTC.

This chain uses TRBV6-5 with TRBJ2-3, with D maybe TRBD2 (5 bases). V was clipped by 2 bases and J by 7 bases, with 13 bases between them. CDR1 MNHEY and CDR2 SVGAGI come from the germline V gene. The CDR3 runs to 14 residues. The CDR3 loop is CASSYDVRANTQYF. The CDR3 nucleotides read TGTGCCAGCAGTTACGACGTGAGGGCGAATACGCAGTATTTT.

The chain joins TRBV5-1 to TRBJ2-3; 7 bases agree with TRBD1. The V gene's germline CDR1 is SGHRS and CDR2 YFSETQ. The length of the CDR3 is 15 residues. Unmatched junction bases numbered 7, after V lost 4 bases and J lost 2 bases. The CDR3 nucleotides read TGCGCCAGCAGCCCCGGACAGGTTGACACAGATACGCAGTATTTT. Protein sequence: CASSPGQVDTDTQYF.

Points on this clonotype: An end of the junction differs from the germline gene, which may be a read error. J is TRBJ1-6 and V is TRBV4-3; D not resolved. This CDR3 has 17 residues. Germline V gene data show CDR1 as LGHNA and CDR2 as YSLEER. CDR3 DNA: TGCGCCAGCAGCCAAGAACCTCACGGACGTGGCTATTCACACCTCCACTTT. Its translation is CASSQEPHGRGYSHLHF.

This clonotype was found a few times. V usage is TRBV13 and J usage is TRBJ2-1, with TRBD2 matching over 8 bases. From germline, CDR1 is PRHDT and CDR2 FYEKMQ (reference sequence). J gave up 6 bases and V 4 bases, and 5 bases lay outside the gene matches. CDR3 length: 14 residues. The CDR3 DNA is TGTGCCAGCAGCTCGGGACTAGAGGGCAATGAGCAGTTCTTC. Protein: CASSSGLEGNEQFF.

Remarks on this clonotype: This may arise from a read error, as a much more abundant clone is one base away. The chain recombines TRBV4-1 with TRBJ1-1, with D uncertain. V dropped 4 bases and J dropped 1 base, with 10 bases sitting between them. The CDR3 runs 14 residues. Germline CDR1 and CDR2: MGHRA and YSYEKL. Here the CDR3 reads CASSPFRKNTEAFF. Written as DNA, the CDR3 is TGCGCCAGCAGCCCATTCCGCAAGAACACTGAAGCTTTCTTT.

As for this clonotype: This may be a read error: a much more frequent sequence differs by one nucleotide. CDR3 in amino acids: CSSRQGGNQPQHF. CDR3 sequence (DNA): TGTTCCAGCAGGCAGGGTGGCAATCAGCCCCAGCATTTT. The chain joins TRBV6-5 to TRBJ1-5; D perhaps matches TRBD1 (5 bases). This CDR3 has 13 residues. Germline V lookup: CDR1 MNHEY, CDR2 SVGAGI.

On this clonotype itself: A read error is possible here, since a much larger clone lies one base away. The chain is built from TRBV29-1 and TRBJ1-1; TRBD1 matches 8 bases. Germline CDR1 SQVTM, CDR2 ANQGSEA. This CDR3 has 14 amino acids. Trimming cost V 6 bases and J 13 bases; bases outside gene matches: 19. As DNA, the CDR3 is TGCAGCGTAGAACTAACAGGGGGAGTTTTTGGAGTTTTCTTT. Its protein product is CSVELTGGVFGVFF.

The chain uses TRBV11-3 and TRBJ2-3; 7 bases align to TRBD1. Germline CDR1 and CDR2: SGHNT and YENEEA. Losses at the gene ends were 9 bases for V and 4 bases for J; bases not matched to a gene: 10. The CDR3 spans 14 residues. CDR3 region: CARSEDRTADTQYF. The CDR3 DNA reads TGTGCCAGGAGCGAGGACAGGACCGCAGATACGCAGTATTTT.

This chain uses TRBV6-2 or TRBV6-3 with TRBJ2-5, with D possibly being TRBD2 (5 bases). V lost 6 bases, J lost 5 bases, and 13 bases lay in between. Germline loops: CDR1 MNHEY, CDR2 SVGEGT. The CDR3 is 13 residues long. The CDR3 loop is CASRGDWLETQYF. CDR3 DNA sequence: TGTGCCAGCAGGGGAGACTGGCTGGAGACCCAGTACTTC.

With respect to this clonotype: A read error may account for a junction end that differs from germline. The rearrangement uses TRBV29-1 and TRBJ2-1, with D possibly TRBD2 on 6 matching bases. Germline V gene lookup returns CDR1 SQVTM and CDR2 ANQGSEA. CDR3 length: 16 amino acids. The CDR3 here is CSANLIAANSYNDQFF. The CDR3 bases are TGCAGCGCCAATCTAATAGCGGCCAACTCCTACAATGATCAGTTCTTC.

Points on this clonotype: A much larger clone differs by one base, so this may be a read error. The chain carries TRBV4-2 and TRBJ2-5, with TRBD2 matching over 10 bases. V dropped 7 bases and J dropped 4; count of bases not matched to a gene: 9. Germline loops: CDR1 LGHNA, CDR2 YNFKEQ. This CDR3 has 15 amino acids. The CDR3: CASNLGGTSVETQYF. In DNA, the CDR3 is TGTGCCAGCAATCTCGGCGGGACTAGCGTAGAGACCCAGTACTTC.

With regard to this clonotype: Its ends do not fully match the called genes, so a read error is possible. The DNA of the CDR3 is TGTGGCAGCAGCACCCGACTAACGGGAGATTCCGGGGCCAACGTCCTGACTTTC. It encodes CGSSTRLTGDSGANVLTF. V gene TRBV11-2 combines with J gene TRBJ2-6; D perhaps matches TRBD2 (6 bases). The CDR3 has 18 residues. The germline gives CDR1 SGHAT, CDR2 FQNNGV.

The rearrangement links TRBV30 to TRBJ1-1, with unresolved D. The CDR3 has 11 amino acids. V gave up 7 bases and J gave up 0 bases, with 6 bases separating them. CDR1 is GTSNPN and CDR2 is SVGIG in the germline V gene (reference sequence). The CDR3 is CALKMNTEAFF. Written as DNA, the CDR3 is TGTGCCTTGAAAATGAACACTGAAGCTTTCTTT.

As for this clonotype: A read error may account for a junction end that differs from germline. The rearrangement links TRBV6-5 to TRBJ2-1; TRBD1 matches 10 bases. The CDR3 runs 13 residues. Per germline, CDR1 MNHEY and CDR2 SVGAGI. CDR3 sequence reads: CTSRRTGGNEQFF. The CDR3 DNA follows: TGTACCAGCAGAAGGACAGGGGGGAATGAGCAGTTCTTC.

This clonotype was counted at least ten times. The chain's CDR3 is CSVTSGGNTQYF. CDR3 coding DNA: TGCAGCGTTACCAGCGGGGGGAATACGCAGTATTTT. V gene TRBV29-1 combines with J gene TRBJ2-3; 9 bases are a match to TRBD2. Germline lookup yields CDR1 SQVTM and CDR2 ANQGSEA. The CDR3 sequence is 12 residues long. V gave up 5 bases and J gave up 7 bases; unmatched junction bases: 4.